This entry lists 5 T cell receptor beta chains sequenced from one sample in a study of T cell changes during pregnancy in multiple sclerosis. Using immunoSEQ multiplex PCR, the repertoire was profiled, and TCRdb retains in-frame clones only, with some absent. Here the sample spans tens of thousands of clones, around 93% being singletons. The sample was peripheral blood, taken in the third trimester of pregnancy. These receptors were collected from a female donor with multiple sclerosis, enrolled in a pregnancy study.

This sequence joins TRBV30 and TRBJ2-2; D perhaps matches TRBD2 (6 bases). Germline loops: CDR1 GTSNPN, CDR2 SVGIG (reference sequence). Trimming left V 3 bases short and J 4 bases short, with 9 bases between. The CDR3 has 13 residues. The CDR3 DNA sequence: TGTGCCTGGAGGCAGACTAGCACCGGGGAGCTGTTTTTT. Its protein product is CAWRQTSTGELFF.

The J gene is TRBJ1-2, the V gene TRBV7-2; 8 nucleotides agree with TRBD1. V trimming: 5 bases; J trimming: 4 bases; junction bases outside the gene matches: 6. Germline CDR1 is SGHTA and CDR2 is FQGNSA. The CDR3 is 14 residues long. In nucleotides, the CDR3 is TGTGCCAGCAGCCCAGGGGGCGTCGGCTATGGCTACACCTTC. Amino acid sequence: CASSPGGVGYGYTF.

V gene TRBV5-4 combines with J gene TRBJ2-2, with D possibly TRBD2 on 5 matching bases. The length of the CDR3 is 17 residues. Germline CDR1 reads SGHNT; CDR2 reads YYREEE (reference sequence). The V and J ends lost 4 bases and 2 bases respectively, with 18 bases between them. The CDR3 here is CASSGVAGVINTGELFF. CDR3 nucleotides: TGTGCCAGCAGCGGTGTCGCGGGCGTTATAAACACCGGGGAGCTGTTTTTT.

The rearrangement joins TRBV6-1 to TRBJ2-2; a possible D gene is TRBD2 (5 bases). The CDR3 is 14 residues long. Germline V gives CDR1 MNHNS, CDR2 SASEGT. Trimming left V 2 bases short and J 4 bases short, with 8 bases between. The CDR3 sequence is CASSEQRSTGELFF. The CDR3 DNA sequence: TGTGCCAGCAGTGAACAGCGGTCCACCGGGGAGCTGTTTTTT.

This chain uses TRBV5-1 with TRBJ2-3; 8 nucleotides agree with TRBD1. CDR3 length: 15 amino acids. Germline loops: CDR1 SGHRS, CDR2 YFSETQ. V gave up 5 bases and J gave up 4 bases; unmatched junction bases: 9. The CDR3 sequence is CASSPTGEVADTQYF. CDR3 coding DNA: TGCGCCAGCAGTCCGACAGGGGAAGTCGCAGATACGCAGTATTTT. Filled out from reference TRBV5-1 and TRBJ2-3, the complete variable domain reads KAGVTQTPRYLIKTRGQQVTLSCSPISGHRSVSWYQQTPGQGLQFLFEYFSETQRNKGNFPGRFSGRQFSNSRSEMNVSTLELGDSALYLCASSPTGEVADTQYFGPGTRLTVL.